This T cell receptor beta chain is drawn from a study of blood T cell repertoires in COVID-19 (dated by TCRdb to about 2020). Concerning the study at large: Collaborator samples came from the United States, Italy and Spain and covered acute and convalescent phases of COVID-19. The prospective study material was composed of cDNA or gDNA derived from T cells, B-cell-depleted T cells, or PBMCs. Deeply sampled blood TCRbeta repertoires from subjects exposed to, actively infected with, or recovered from COVID-19 were included in the dataset. The repertoires were made available in a free public database intended to serve as a resource for research on the immune response to SARS-CoV-2. Samples were obtained from the ongoing ImmuneRACE study (first 160 participants) and from about 1,300 subjects provided by 6 global collaborators. Sample metadata almost always included a de-identified subject ID, COVID-19 status, age in years and sex. Where available, HLA class I and class II types were obtained from metadata supplied by the sample provider rather than from assay-based typing.

Participants in the prospective study were enrolled through a virtual design, were aged about 18 to 100 years, and lived in 24 United States geographic areas. Cohort assignment in the prospective study relied on participant-reported clinical history from a screening survey and a study questionnaire. Recovered participants in ImmuneRACE Cohort 3 were defined as having two consecutive negative NP/OP PCR tests, clearance from a healthcare professional, or resolution of symptoms. Each participant in the prospective study had whole blood, serum and a nasopharyngeal or oropharyngeal swab collected by mobile phlebotomists. Over a roughly 2-month period, participants in the prospective study had the option of providing additional blood draws and questionnaires. Before DNA extraction, prospective study blood samples were shipped either frozen or at room temperature. Overall study outcomes, separate from this receptor: The amount of clinical and demographic metadata varied by source and participant and was provided uncurated.

Its CDR3 holds 14 amino acids, cysteine through phenylalanine. This entry keeps only the CDR3 DNA: 42 bases, framed from base 1. V has 2 bases trimmed and J has 4 bases trimmed; junction bases matching no gene number 4. The germline V gene sets CDR1 to KGHSH and CDR2 to LQKENI. TCRbeta CDR3 regions were amplified from genomic DNA using the immunoSEQ Assay, a bias-controlled multiplex PCR. The authors' pipeline ran thus. The number of nucleated cells in each sample was estimated by amplification of reference gene primers within the assay. Sequence reads were collapsed and filtered to measure the absolute abundance of every unique TCRbeta CDR3 rearrangement. For each sample, productive Simpson clonality was calculated as the square root of Simpson's diversity index across productive rearrangements. In its TCRdb copy, this immuneACCESS table keeps in-frame sequences only and misses some clones. Where compared with another copy, unresolved V genes explain less than half of these, and the others have no known cause. Clonal size and the V and J genes are those of that table, whereas D and trimming came from the DNA. Across this sample there are a few hundred thousand clones, with around 88% seen only once. Of the sample, approximately 5.7% falls within the top ten clones.

About this clone itself: Its specific antigen is unknown. No much larger clone exists at a distance of one base, and base qualities are not known.

This clonotype was sampled from a woman in her 40s who had recovered from COVID-19. This sequence uses TRBV18 and TRBJ2-7; 8 central nucleotides agree with TRBD2. The sample consisted of PBMCs or T cells enriched from blood (not recorded which). The CDR3 region reads CASSPMAGGYEQYF. Here is the DNA: TGTGCCAGCTCACCAATGGCGGGGGGTTACGAGCAGTACTTC.